This T cell receptor (beta chain) derives from a study of blood T cell repertoires in COVID-19. Germline-derived CDR1 and CDR2 are SGDLS and YYNGEE. CDR3 length: 15 amino acids. V was clipped by 0 bases and J by 4 bases, with 11 bases between them. Clones were read by immunoSEQ multiplex PCR, and TCRdb kept only the in-frame ones, dropping some. The sample holds 110,000 to 150,000 clones, 84% seen once. The sequenced sample consisted of PBMCs or T cells enriched from blood (not recorded which). The chain joins TRBV9 to TRBJ2-4; the D gene is possibly TRBD1 (6 bases). The TCR originated in a young woman who had been exposed to COVID-19. As DNA, the CDR3 is TGTGCCAGCAGCGTAGCTACCGGACAGAAAAACATTCAGTACTTC. It specifies CASSVATGQKNIQYF.